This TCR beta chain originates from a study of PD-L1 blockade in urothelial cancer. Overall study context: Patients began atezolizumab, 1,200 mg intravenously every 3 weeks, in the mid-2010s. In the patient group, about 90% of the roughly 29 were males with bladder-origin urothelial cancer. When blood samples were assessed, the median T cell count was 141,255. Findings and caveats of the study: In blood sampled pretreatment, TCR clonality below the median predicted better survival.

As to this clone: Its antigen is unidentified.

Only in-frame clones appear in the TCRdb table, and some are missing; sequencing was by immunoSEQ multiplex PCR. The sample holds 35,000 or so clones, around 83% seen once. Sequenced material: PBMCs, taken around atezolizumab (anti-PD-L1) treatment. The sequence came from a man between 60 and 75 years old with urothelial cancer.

The CDR3 DNA sequence: TGTGCCAGCAGCGTGGGACAAGGGACCTACAATGAGCAGTTCTTC. It specifies CASSVGQGTYNEQFF. V usage is TRBV9 and J usage is TRBJ2-1, with a tentative D call TRBD1 (6 bases). Germline assignment: CDR1 SGDLS and CDR2 YYNGEE. V gave up 2 bases and J gave up 2 bases, with 11 bases separating them. The CDR3 loop spans 15 amino acids. The variable domain in full, completed from reference TRBV9 and TRBJ2-1, reads DSGVTQTPKHLITATGQRVTLRCSPRSGDLSVYWYQQSLDQGLQFLIQYYNGEERAKGNILERFSAQQFPDLHSELNLSSLELGDSALYFCASSVGQGTYNEQFFGPGTRLTVL.